Listed below are T cell receptor beta chains from one sample, sequenced in a study of T cells and copy number aberrations in small-cell lung cancer. Assay: immunoSEQ multiplex PCR; the TCRdb copy retains only in-frame clones and omits some. The table has some 9,300 clones, 75% to 80% seen once. What was sequenced was normal tissue next to the tumor. These receptors came from a man in his 60s with small cell lung cancer. Both conserved end residues are part of each CDR3. A D gene is named only where the DNA matches it firmly. Size is omitted from some rows. Given values are once, few, many or a class for expanded clones.

v_gene	abundance	d_gene	j_gene	CDR3nt	CDR3aa
TRBV30	.	.	TRBJ2-7	TGTGCCTGGGGGCGGACGGGAACCTACGAGCAGTACTTC	CAWGRTGTYEQYF
TRBV6-6	.	.	TRBJ1-2	TGTGCCAGCGACGGTTTCTATGGCTACACCTTC	CASDGFYGYTF
TRBV6-1	.	TRBD1	TRBJ1-2	TGTGCCACGGGACAGGCCGCTCCCAACTATGGCTACACCTTC	CATGQAAPNYGYTF
TRBV30	.	.	TRBJ2-5	TGTGCCTGGAGTGTACTTAGGGGGAACCAAGAGACCCAGTACTTC	CAWSVLRGNQETQYF
TRBV10-3	.	TRBD2	TRBJ2-1	TGTGCCATCAGTGAGCCGACTAGCGGGAGGGCGCGAGAGCAGTTCTTC	CAISEPTSGRAREQFF
TRBV5-6	.	.	TRBJ2-7	TGTGCCAGCAGCCGAGACACCTACGAGCAGTACTTC	CASSRDTYEQYF
TRBV11-2	.	.	TRBJ1-2	TGTGCCAGCAGCTTAGATCGGGGCAGGGAAGGCTACACCTTC	CASSLDRGREGYTF
TRBV30	.	.	TRBJ1-1	TGTGCCTGGATTCGGGTAGGGGTTGGAACTGAAGCTTTCTTT	CAWIRVGVGTEAFF
TRBV29-1	.	.	TRBJ1-2	TGCAGCGTCTCCGGGACCCTAATTTATGGCTACACCTTC	CSVSGTLIYGYTF
TRBV29-1	.	.	TRBJ2-2	TGCAGTGTTTGGCACACCGGGGAGCTGTTTTTT	CSVWHTGELFF
TRBV11-2	.	.	TRBJ2-1	TGTGCCAGCAGGGGGGGGCGGACTGACAATGAGCAGTTCTTC	CASRGGRTDNEQFF
TRBV10-3	.	.	TRBJ2-1	TGTGCCATCAGCTCGGGTCTCGGCCCTCGTGTTGAGCAGTTCTTC	CAISSGLGPRVEQFF
TRBV19	.	TRBD2	TRBJ2-5	TGTGCCAGTAGTCGTAGCGGGAGGACCCAAGAGACCCAGTACTTC	CASSRSGRTQETQYF
TRBV19	.	.	TRBJ2-7	TGTGCCAGTAGTTCGACCTCTTACGAGCAGTACTTC	CASSSTSYEQYF
TRBV29-1	.	.	TRBJ2-3	TGCAGCGTTGTTCAGCCTCGTTCTAGCACAGATACGCAGTATTTT	CSVVQPRSSTDTQYF
TRBV12-5	.	.	TRBJ2-5	TGTGCTAGTGGTTTGGAAATTAGCACGGTCCAAGAGACCCAGTACTTC	CASGLEISTVQETQYF
TRBV27	.	TRBD1	TRBJ2-3	TGTGCCAGCAGTCGACCGACAGGGGGCGCACGGGATACGCAGTATTTT	CASSRPTGGARDTQYF
TRBV19	medium-sized	.	TRBJ1-5	TGTGCCAGTAGCCAACAGGGAGGGAATCAGCCCCAGCATTTT	CASSQQGGNQPQHF
TRBV6-6	.	.	TRBJ2-2	TGTGCCAGCAGTACCCTAGGGGCCCCCGAGCTGTTTTTT	CASSTLGAPELFF
TRBV19	once	.	TRBJ2-3	TGTGCCAGTAGTCGGGGAGATACGCAGTATTTT	CASSRGDTQYF
TRBV29-1	few	.	TRBJ2-1	TGCAGCGTTTTGAAAGAGGGGGGCTTATACAATGAGCAGTTCTTC	CSVLKEGGLYNEQFF
TRBV6-5	.	.	TRBJ2-1	TGTGCCAGCAGTTACCTCTCTGCGGACCCCTCCGATGAGCAGTTCTTC	CASSYLSADPSDEQFF
TRBV10-3	medium-sized	.	TRBJ2-1	TGTGCCATCAGTGAGTCGAACGTTCTCAATGAGCAGTTCTTC	CAISESNVLNEQFF
TRBV7-8	few	.	TRBJ2-3	TGTGCCAGCAGGACGGGTGCTAGCACAGATACGCAGTATTTT	CASRTGASTDTQYF
TRBV19	.	TRBD2	TRBJ2-3	TGTGCCAGTAGGCGCTATAGACTAGCGGGGACAGATACGCAGTATTTT	CASRRYRLAGTDTQYF
TRBV2	.	.	TRBJ2-4	TGTGCCAGCAGTGATAATTCACGACTACCAAACATTCAGTACTTC	CASSDNSRLPNIQYF
TRBV6-9	.	.	TRBJ2-3	TGTGCCAGCAGTTACCCGGGTTATGGGGGGGATACGCAGTATTTT	CASSYPGYGGDTQYF
TRBV27	.	TRBD2	TRBJ2-3	TGTGCCAGCAGCTCTCCGGGGGAGCGGGGTAACACAGATACGCAGTATTTT	CASSSPGERGNTDTQYF
TRBV5-1	.	TRBD1	TRBJ2-6	TGCGCCAGCGAACAGGGGGCGCAGACTGGGGCCAACGTCCTGACTTTC	CASEQGAQTGANVLTF
TRBV6-1	.	TRBD2	TRBJ2-1	TGTGCCAGCAGTGAACCCCGGACTAGCGGGAGGGCCAATGAGCAGTTCTTC	CASSEPRTSGRANEQFF
TRBV30	.	.	TRBJ2-3	TGTGCCTGGAGTTACAGGCGAGATACGCAGTATTTT	CAWSYRRDTQYF
TRBV19	.	TRBD1	TRBJ1-2	TGTGCCACCGAGGGGGCGCTGGACTATGGCTACACCTTC	CATEGALDYGYTF
TRBV18	.	.	TRBJ2-2	TGTGCCAGCTCACCTGGGTACACCGGGGAGCTGTTTTTT	CASSPGYTGELFF
TRBV10-2	few	.	TRBJ1-1	TGCGCCAGCAGTTTTAAAGGGGGGACTGAAGCTTTCTTT	CASSFKGGTEAFF
TRBV29-1	.	.	TRBJ2-7	TGCAGCGTTATCGGCCCGGGCCTAGACGAGCAGTACTTC	CSVIGPGLDEQYF
TRBV21-1	.	.	TRBJ1-1	TGTGCCAGCAGCAAAGATCCCGCTCGAGTGGGGGTTCGCCCGTTGAACACTGAAGCTTTCTTT	CASSKDPARVGVRPLNTEAFF
TRBV5-1	.	TRBD1	TRBJ2-1	TGCGCCAGCAGCTTTAGGGGGCAGTACAATGAGCAGTTCTTC	CASSFRGQYNEQFF
TRBV4-2	.	.	TRBJ1-5	TGTGCCAGCAGCCAAGATACCGGGGGAAATCAGCCCCAGCATTTT	CASSQDTGGNQPQHF
TRBV5-4	.	.	TRBJ2-3	TGTGCCAGCAGCTTTGCGGGCTCAGATACGCAGTATTTT	CASSFAGSDTQYF
TRBV20-1	.	.	TRBJ2-1	TGCAGTGTTAGATACAATGAGCAGTTCTTC	CSVRYNEQFF
TRBV6-4	.	TRBD2	TRBJ2-2	TGTGCCAGCAGTCCCCTGGCGGGAGGCACCGGGGAGCTGTTTTTT	CASSPLAGGTGELFF
TRBV27	.	.	TRBJ1-5	TGTGCCAGCAGTCGAAGTAGCAATCAGCCCCAGCATTTT	CASSRSSNQPQHF
TRBV18	few	TRBD1	TRBJ1-5	TGTGCCAGCTCACCAGGGACAGGGAACAATCAGCCCCAGCATTTT	CASSPGTGNNQPQHF